This T cell receptor (beta chain) stems from a study of shared clonotypes between healthy human individuals. Study details: Participating donors consisted of two women and a few men aged 18 to 49.

Healthy HIV-negative adults with no recent acute infections or vaccinations were recruited as donors. The data were produced by immunoSEQ multiplex PCR, yet TCRdb's version contains in-frame clones alone and is incomplete. The table has 1,500,000 or so clones, approximately 98.5% seen once. A note on this clone: Its antigen is unknown.

CDR1 LGHNA and CDR2 YNFKEQ come from the germline V gene. The V end lost 0 bases, the J end lost 5 bases, and 11 bases lay between the germline ends. CDR3 length: 14 residues. Study observations and caveats: The study found 4.5% to 6% of naive CD4 clonotypes shared across several donors. Sequencing depth was expected to influence donor clonotype sharing.

The chain carries TRBV4-2 and TRBJ2-7; D unresolved. The sequenced material came from naive CD4+ T cells sorted from blood. Subset defined: CD45RA+ positively selected. This receptor was taken from a man aged 30-40 years in good health. Here the CDR3 reads CASSQEHSRDEQYF. The CDR3 DNA follows: TGTGCCAGCAGCCAAGAACACAGTAGGGACGAGCAGTACTTC.